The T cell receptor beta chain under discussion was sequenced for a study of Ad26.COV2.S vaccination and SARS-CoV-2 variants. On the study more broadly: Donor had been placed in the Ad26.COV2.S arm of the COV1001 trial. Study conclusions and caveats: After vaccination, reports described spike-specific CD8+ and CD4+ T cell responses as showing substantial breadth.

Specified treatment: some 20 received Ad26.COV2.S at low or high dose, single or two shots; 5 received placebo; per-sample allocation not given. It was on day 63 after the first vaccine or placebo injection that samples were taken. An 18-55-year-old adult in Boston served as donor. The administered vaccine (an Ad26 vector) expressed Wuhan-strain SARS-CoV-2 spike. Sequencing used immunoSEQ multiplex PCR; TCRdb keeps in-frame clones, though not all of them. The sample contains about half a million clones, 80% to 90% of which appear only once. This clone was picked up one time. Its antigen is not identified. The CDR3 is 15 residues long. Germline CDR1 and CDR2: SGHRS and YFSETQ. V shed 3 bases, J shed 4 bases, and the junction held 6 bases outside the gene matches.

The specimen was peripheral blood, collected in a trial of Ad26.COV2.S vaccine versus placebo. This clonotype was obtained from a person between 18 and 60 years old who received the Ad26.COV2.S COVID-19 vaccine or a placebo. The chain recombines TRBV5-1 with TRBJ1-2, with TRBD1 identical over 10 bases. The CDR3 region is CASSSRQGASYGYTF. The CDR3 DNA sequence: TGCGCCAGCAGCTCGCGACAGGGGGCGAGCTATGGCTACACCTTC.